This TCR beta chain appears in the sequencing data of a study of neoadjuvant anti-PD-1 for oral cavity cancer. Generated by immunoSEQ multiplex PCR, the TCRdb table keeps only in-frame clones and is missing some. The table records under 20,000 clones, roughly 62% of them present only once. This CDR3 is built from 13 residues. Per the germline V gene, CDR1 is ENHRY and CDR2 is SYGVKD. With 4 bases clipped from V and 6 bases from J, the junction kept 3 bases outside the gene matches. Patients had newly diagnosed, untreated stage II-IVA oral cavity squamous cell carcinoma. V and J are TRBV10-3 and TRBJ1-5; 7 positions match TRBD1. This receptor was identified in a person between 35 and 79 years old with oral cavity squamous cell carcinoma. The specimen was PBMCs, collected before nivolumab (anti-PD-1) treatment. CDR3 residues: CAISGQGGQPQHF. The CDR3 bases are TGTGCCATCAGTGGACAGGGAGGTCAGCCCCAGCATTTT.